What follows are 14 T cell receptor beta chains derived from one specimen sequenced in a study of blood T cell repertoires in COVID-19. Only in-frame clones appear in the TCRdb table, and some are missing; sequencing was by immunoSEQ multiplex PCR. The profile shows 60,000 to 75,000 clones, nearly 90% of them singletons. Sample: peripheral blood. The receptors were gathered from a woman aged 45-59 years with COVID-19, enrolled during active disease.

This clone has more than one count but fewer than ten. The rearrangement uses TRBV20-1 and TRBJ2-1, with 9 positions matching TRBD2. This CDR3 spans 15 amino acids. Germline CDR1 DFQATT, CDR2 SNEGSKA (reference sequence). Trimming cost V 3 bases and J 4 bases; bases outside gene matches: 7. The CDR3 loop reads CSASLLAGTYNEQFF. The CDR3 DNA reads TGCAGTGCTAGTTTGCTAGCGGGAACGTACAATGAGCAGTTCTTC.

This chain links TRBV6-5 with TRBJ2-2, with D tentatively TRBD2 (5 bases). Trimming took off 6 bases at V and 5 bases at J, with 10 bases between the two ends. There are 13 residues in the CDR3. The germline CDR1 and CDR2 sequences are MNHEY and SVGAGI. The CDR3 loop is CASRSTRTGELFF. The CDR3 DNA follows: TGTGCCAGCAGATCTACTAGGACCGGGGAGCTGTTTTTT.

This clone has only one observation. CDR3 sequence: CASPPPRAGTSGYLAKNIQYF. The CDR3 nucleotides are TGTGCCAGCCCCCCGCCCAGGGCCGGGACTAGCGGGTATCTAGCCAAAAACATTCAGTACTTC. V gene TRBV21-1 combines with J gene TRBJ2-4; the table's D call of TRBD2 was not tested on the DNA. TRBV21-1 is classified as a pseudogene. This CDR3 contains 21 residues.

The CDR3 reads CASSLWATRSYNEQFF. The DNA of the CDR3 is TGCGCCAGCAGCTTGTGGGCGACCCGCTCCTACAATGAGCAGTTCTTC. The V gene is TRBV5-1, the J gene TRBJ2-1; D is undetermined. Looked up from germline, CDR1 is SGHRS and CDR2 is YFSETQ. The CDR3 is made up of 16 amino acids. Trimming cost V 1 base and J 0 bases, with 11 bases left between them.

The genes are TRBV4-1 and TRBJ2-7, with 8 bases identical to TRBD1. CDR3 length: 16 residues. The V and J ends lost 1 base and 3 bases, in that order; junction bases with no gene match: 8. In germline, CDR1 is MGHRA, CDR2 YSYEKL. CDR3 loop: CASSQGAGTGRYEQYF. The CDR3 nucleotides read TGCGCCAGCAGCCAAGGAGCAGGGACAGGACGCTACGAGCAGTACTTC.

This chain uses TRBV29-1 with TRBJ2-1, with D maybe TRBD1 (5 bases). The V gene lost 7 bases and the J gene lost 7 bases, with 14 bases spanning the gap. From germline, CDR1 is SQVTM and CDR2 ANQGSEA. The CDR3 length is 12 residues. CDR3 residues: CSARWGGNEQFF. The CDR3 DNA reads as TGCAGCGCCCGATGGGGCGGAAATGAGCAGTTCTTC.

In this sample, this clone turned up once. The CDR3 sequence is CAASIPGQGAGELFF. In DNA form, the CDR3 reads TGTGCCGCCTCCATTCCGGGACAGGGGGCCGGGGAGCTGTTTTTT. The chain carries TRBV19 and TRBJ2-2, with 11 bases identical to TRBD1. This CDR3 contains 15 residues. V lost 11 bases and J lost 6; bases outside the gene matches: 11. From germline, CDR1 is LNHDA and CDR2 SQIVND (reference sequence).

This sequence joins TRBV28 and TRBJ2-7; 11 bases match TRBD2. The germline V gene encodes CDR1 MDHEN and CDR2 SYDVKM. Trimming cost V 6 bases and J 4 bases; bases outside gene matches: 5. This CDR3 region has 14 residues. CDR3 bases: TGTGCCAGCAGCTCCGGGACTAGCGGTTACGAGCAGTACTTC. Translating it yields CASSSGTSGYEQYF. Full variable domain (remainder filled in from reference TRBV28 and TRBJ2-7): DVKVTQSSRYLVKRTGEKVFLECVQDMDHENMFWYRQDPGLGLRLIYFSYDVKMKEKGDIPEGYSVSREKKERFSLILESASTNQTSMYLCASSSGTSGYEQYFGPGTRLTVT.

The rearrangement links TRBV14 to TRBJ2-5; 7 nucleotides align to TRBD2. The CDR3 is 13 amino acids. Germline CDR1 reads SGHDN; CDR2 reads FVKESK. V gave up 4 bases and J gave up 5 bases; unmatched junction bases: 4. The CDR3 region is CASSLSGTETQYF. For the CDR3, the DNA is TGTGCCAGCAGCCTGAGCGGGACGGAGACCCAGTACTTC.

The rearrangement uses TRBV5-1 and TRBJ2-1; TRBD1 is a possible D gene (6 bases). Per germline, CDR1 SGHRS and CDR2 YFSETQ. This CDR3 spans 12 amino acids. Trimming took 4 bases from V and 7 from J, leaving 9 bases between them. The CDR3 DNA follows: TGCGCCAGCAGCAGAGGGGGAAATGAGCAGTTCTTC. This sequence encodes CASSRGGNEQFF.

The chain has TRBV9 and TRBJ2-5; TRBD2 agrees at 14 bases. V lost 3 bases, J lost 5 bases, and 6 bases stayed unmatched. Germline-derived CDR1 and CDR2 are SGDLS and YYNGEE. This CDR3 is built from 16 residues. CDR3 DNA: TGTGCCAGCAGCGCCCGACTAGCGGGAGGGTGGGAGACCCAGTACTTC. It codes for CASSARLAGGWETQYF.

Written as DNA, the CDR3 is TGTGCCAGCACAAGGGGACTACGCTACGAGCAGTACTTC. Residues: CASTRGLRYEQYF. This sequence joins TRBV25-1 and TRBJ2-7; 7 bases fit TRBD2. Germline loops: CDR1 MGHDK, CDR2 SYGVNS. The CDR3 consists of 13 residues. The J segment lost 3 bases and the V segment lost 7 bases, leaving 6 bases of the junction unmatched.

The chain recombines TRBV2 with TRBJ1-4; D is undetermined. Trimming removed 6 bases from V and 4 bases from J, with 9 bases in between. The CDR3 spans 13 residues. Germline values: CDR1 SNHLY, CDR2 FYNNEI. CDR3 protein: CASSYSNNEKLFF. The DNA of the CDR3 is TGTGCCAGCAGCTACAGCAATAATGAAAAACTGTTTTTT.

The genes are TRBV6-5 and TRBJ2-5; 10 nucleotides line up with TRBD2. The germline gives CDR1 MNHEY, CDR2 SVGAGI. This CDR3 has 14 residues. V was pared by 7 bases and J by 4 bases, with 6 bases of the junction left unmatched. In nucleotides, the CDR3 is TGTGCCAGCACCGCTAGCGGGAGACTAGAGACCCAGTACTTC. Its translation: CASTASGRLETQYF.